These 29 T cell receptor beta chains originate from one sample sequenced in a study of technical replicates of blood from a handful of donors. Sequencing was performed with immunoSEQ multiplex PCR; in TCRdb, only in-frame clones are kept and a portion is missing. The sample gives approximately 100,000 clones, over 90% of which show up once; around 0.2% is in the top ten. Sequences were obtained from T cells isolated from PBMCs. These TCRs come from a human donor in good health.

This clone was seen a single time. The chain couples TRBV7-9 to TRBJ2-3; D call uncertain. Trimming stripped 4 bases from V and 2 bases from J, with 16 bases between. The V gene's germline CDR1 is SEHNR and CDR2 FQNEAQ (reference sequence). There are 16 residues in the CDR3. This CDR3 reads CASSSAPLRFTDTQYF. The CDR3 region has the DNA TGTGCCAGCAGCTCCGCGCCCCTGAGATTCACAGATACGCAGTATTTT.

This clone has only one observation. V is TRBV7-9 and J is TRBJ1-4; D gene ambiguous. Germline assignment: CDR1 SEHNR and CDR2 FQNEAQ (reference sequence). With 5 bases removed from V and 8 bases from J, the gap between germline ends came to 18 bases. CDR3 length: 15 residues. CDR3 protein: CASSLMFRDPEKLFF. As DNA, the CDR3 is TGTGCCAGCAGCCTTATGTTTCGGGATCCGGAAAAACTGTTTTTT.

CDR3 DNA: TGTGCCAGCAAAATCTCCTCGGTTGGAGGGCCCCAGCATTTT. Encoded protein: CASKISSVGGPQHF. The J gene is TRBJ1-5, the V gene TRBV6-5, with D hard to call. Germline V lookup: CDR1 MNHEY, CDR2 SVGAGI. There are 14 residues in the CDR3. V was shortened by 7 bases and J by 9 bases, with 19 bases between the two germline ends.

V and J are TRBV4-1 and TRBJ2-2, with a tentative D call TRBD1 (6 bases). This CDR3 has 15 residues. The germline V and J ends were trimmed by 1 base and 4 bases, with 10 bases remaining between them. Looked up from germline, CDR1 is MGHRA and CDR2 is YSYEKL. In DNA, the CDR3 is TGCGCCAGCAGCCAAGCGTTAGGGGGCACCGGGGAGCTGTTTTTT. Its protein product is CASSQALGGTGELFF.

The chain combines TRBV6-6 with TRBJ1-5; no reliable D call. V was cut by 2 bases and J by 8 bases, with 7 bases left in between. Looked up from germline, CDR1 is MNHNY and CDR2 is SVGAGI (reference sequence). The length of the CDR3 is 12 residues. The CDR3 region is CASSYGEKPQHF. In nucleotides, the CDR3 is TGTGCCAGCAGTTACGGGGAGAAGCCCCAGCATTTT.

Concerning this clone itself: The same CDR3 arises from other DNA sequences in this sample as well. Written as DNA, the CDR3 is TGTGCCTGGAGTAGGGGGACCTATGGCTACACCTTC. It codes for CAWSRGTYGYTF. The chain uses TRBV30 and TRBJ1-2; the D gene is possibly TRBD1 (6 bases). Germline V gene lookup returns CDR1 GTSNPN and CDR2 SVGIG (reference sequence). CDR3 length: 12 residues. With 2 bases removed from V and 4 bases from J, the gap between germline ends came to 8 bases.

The chain employs TRBV19 and TRBJ2-7; D gene unclear. Trimming took off 2 bases at V and 0 bases at J, with 8 bases between the two ends. The V gene's germline CDR1 is LNHDA and CDR2 SQIVND (reference sequence). This CDR3 has 14 residues. The CDR3 coding sequence is TGTGCCAGTAGTATACGAGCATTCTCCTACGAGCAGTACTTC. It translates to CASSIRAFSYEQYF.

The genes are TRBV10-1 and TRBJ2-1, with D perhaps matching TRBD2 (7 bases). The CDR3 contains 18 residues. V was shortened by 2 bases and J by 5 bases, with 22 bases between the two germline ends. Germline V CDR1 and CDR2: WNHNN, SYGVQD (reference sequence). In nucleotides, the CDR3 is TGCGCCAGCAGTGAGGAAATCGGTGGAGGGGGGGAGGACAATGAGCAGTTCTTC. Its translation: CASSEEIGGGGEDNEQFF.

The chain joins TRBV4-1 to TRBJ1-1; D is perhaps TRBD1 (5 bases). V lost 4 bases and J 1 base, leaving 13 bases between the germline ends. Germline-derived CDR1 and CDR2 are MGHRA and YSYEKL. The CDR3 has 15 amino acids. CDR3 amino acids: CASSRQTGGNTEAFF. CDR3 nucleotide sequence: TGCGCCAGCAGCCGACAAACGGGGGGGAACACTGAAGCTTTCTTT.

In this sample, this clone turned up once. The chain joins TRBV19 to TRBJ2-1; D is unclear. The V and J ends lost 2 bases and 15 bases respectively, with 20 bases between them. CDR3 size: 14 residues. CDR1 is LNHDA, CDR2 SQIVND, per germline (reference sequence). The CDR3: CASSIRHQEWVRFF. The CDR3 DNA sequence: TGTGCCAGTAGTATACGACACCAAGAATGGGTACGGTTCTTC. The full variable domain, rest sourced from reference TRBV19 and TRBJ2-1, is DGGITQSPKYLFRKEGQNVTLSCEQNLNHDAMYWYRQDPGQGLRLIYYSQIVNDFQKGDIAEGYSVSREKKESFPLTVTSAQKNPTAFYLCASSIRHQEWVRFFGPGTRLTVL.

This clone was recorded only once. This rearrangement joins TRBV7-6 to TRBJ1-2; 8 bases fit TRBD1. With V trimmed by 5 bases and J by 8 bases, 16 bases remained unmatched. The CDR3 runs to 16 residues. The germline V gene has CDR1 SGHVS and CDR2 FNYEAQ. In nucleotides, the CDR3 is TGTGCCAGCAGCCAGGGGGCAGGATCGGTGCATGAGGGCTACACCTTC. Amino acid sequence: CASSQGAGSVHEGYTF.

The chain is built from TRBV10-1 and TRBJ1-2; D ambiguous. The CDR3 sequence is 14 residues long. From germline, CDR1 is WNHNN and CDR2 SYGVQD (reference sequence). Trimming removed 4 bases at V and 7 bases at J, with 16 bases between. The CDR3 reads CASSGQAEVGGYTF. The CDR3 nucleotides are TGCGCCAGCAGTGGGCAGGCTGAAGTTGGTGGCTACACCTTC.

The chain carries TRBV11-2 and TRBJ2-2; possible D gene TRBD1, 5 bases. The CDR3 contains 16 residues. Germline CDR1 is SGHAT and CDR2 is FQNNGV. V shed 0 bases and J shed 8 bases, with 16 bases lying between them. The CDR3 sequence: CASSLDKFGAVGELFF. In DNA, the CDR3 is TGTGCCAGCAGCTTAGATAAATTTGGGGCGGTGGGGGAGCTGTTTTTT.

The rearrangement links TRBV19 to TRBJ1-1; tentative D call: TRBD1 (6 bases). Germline V gene sequence: CDR1 LNHDA, CDR2 SQIVND (reference sequence). There are 12 residues in the CDR3. Trimming pared 10 bases from V and 0 bases from J, leaving 9 bases between. CDR3 in amino acids: CATQGVNTEAFF. Here the CDR3 DNA reads TGTGCCACACAGGGTGTGAACACTGAAGCTTTCTTT.

The chain couples TRBV7-6 to TRBJ2-7; 7 bases match TRBD1. The germline gives CDR1 SGHVS, CDR2 FNYEAQ. This CDR3 contains 14 residues. The V gene end was trimmed by 1 base and the J gene end by 4 bases; junction bases not matched to a gene: 4. CDR3 DNA sequence: TGTGCCAGCAGCTTAGAGGAGACAGGGTACGAGCAGTACTTC. Its protein is CASSLEETGYEQYF.

The chain employs TRBV28 and TRBJ1-1; D may be TRBD1 (5 bases). The ends were cut back, 5 bases at V and 6 bases at J, with 22 bases in the middle. Per the germline V gene, CDR1 is MDHEN and CDR2 is SYDVKM. The CDR3 is 16 amino acids. This chain's CDR3 is CASSQSVAGYAAEAFF. The CDR3 nucleotides read TGTGCCAGCAGTCAAAGTGTGGCAGGGTATGCCGCTGAAGCTTTCTTT. Drawing the rest from reference TRBV28 and TRBJ1-1, the complete variable domain is DVKVTQSSRYLVKRTGEKVFLECVQDMDHENMFWYRQDPGLGLRLIYFSYDVKMKEKGDIPEGYSVSREKKERFSLILESASTNQTSMYLCASSQSVAGYAAEAFFGQGTRLTVV.

This chain uses TRBV5-4 with TRBJ2-2, with 9 bases fitting TRBD2. This CDR3 is 16 amino acids long. CDR1 is SGHNT, CDR2 YYREEE, per germline (reference sequence). Losses at the gene ends were 0 bases for V and 6 bases for J; bases not matched to a gene: 6. The CDR3 coding sequence is TGTGCCAGCAGCTTGGCGCTAGCGGGGTTAGCCGGGGAGCTGTTTTTT. It encodes CASSLALAGLAGELFF.

In DNA form, the CDR3 reads TGTGCCAGCTCACCAGGACAGGTTCTGGGCTACACCTTC. As protein: CASSPGQVLGYTF. The chain links TRBV18 to TRBJ1-2, with 7 nucleotides matching TRBD1. CDR1 and CDR2 (germline): KGHSH, LQKENI. The CDR3 contains 13 residues. With V trimmed by 2 bases and J by 8 bases, 5 bases remained unmatched.

This clone appeared once. The rearrangement uses TRBV2 and TRBJ2-5; possible D gene TRBD2, 6 bases. Germline values: CDR1 SNHLY, CDR2 FYNNEI. CDR3 length equals 12 residues. V lost 9 bases and J lost 1, with 9 bases in between. Here the CDR3 reads CASGEVQETQYF. In nucleotides, the CDR3 is TGTGCCAGTGGGGAGGTCCAAGAGACCCAGTACTTC.

This chain uses TRBV10-1 with TRBJ2-4; weak D call: TRBD1 (5 bases). Germline V gene sequence: CDR1 WNHNN, CDR2 SYGVQD (reference sequence). This CDR3 is 16 amino acids long. Trimming took 2 bases from V and 2 from J, leaving 13 bases between them. The CDR3, as DNA: TGCGCCAGCAGTGAGGGATGGGGCGAAACCAAAAACATTCAGTACTTC. Translation: CASSEGWGETKNIQYF.

The gene calls are TRBV6-6 and TRBJ1-1, with 8 bases lining up with TRBD1. CDR1 is MNHNY, CDR2 SVGAGI, per germline (reference sequence). This CDR3 comprises 12 residues. Losses at the gene ends were 10 bases for V and 3 bases for J; bases not matched to a gene: 4. The CDR3 coding sequence is TGTGCCATCCGACAGGGGCACACTGAAGCTTTCTTT. It yields the protein CAIRQGHTEAFF.

This clone was observed a single time. The chain joins TRBV28 to TRBJ2-3; 12 bases match TRBD2. The germline V gene has CDR1 MDHEN and CDR2 SYDVKM. The CDR3 is made up of 14 amino acids. The CDR3 DNA reads as TGTGTCGTACTAGCGGGAGGTTTCACAGATACGCAGTATTTT. This translates into CVVLAGGFTDTQYF.

The chain uses TRBV19 and TRBJ2-1, with D possibly being TRBD1 (6 bases). The V end lost 7 bases, the J end lost 0 bases, and 13 bases lay between the germline ends. This CDR3 is built from 15 residues. Germline V lookup: CDR1 LNHDA, CDR2 SQIVND (reference sequence). The CDR3 is CASMPVQGSYNEQFF. The DNA of the CDR3 is TGTGCCAGTATGCCCGTACAGGGCTCCTACAATGAGCAGTTCTTC.

The rearrangement uses TRBV7-6 and TRBJ1-1; D perhaps matches TRBD1 (5 bases). This CDR3 has 13 amino acids. V was cut by 6 bases and J by 4 bases, with 12 bases left in between. Germline V CDR1 and CDR2: SGHVS, FNYEAQ. CDR3 loop: CASRPSGGTEAFF. The CDR3, as DNA: TGTGCCAGCAGACCCAGCGGGGGCACTGAAGCTTTCTTT.

The chain recombines TRBV6-6 with TRBJ1-1, with D unresolved. The germline gives CDR1 MNHNY, CDR2 SVGAGI (reference sequence). Trimming removed 2 bases from V and 7 bases from J, with 8 bases in between. This CDR3 comprises 12 residues. Written as DNA, the CDR3 is TGTGCCAGCAGTTACCTGGGCGTTGAAGCTTTCTTT. It codes for CASSYLGVEAFF.

The J gene is TRBJ2-2, the V gene TRBV6-5, with 9 bases fitting TRBD2. The CDR3 loop spans 15 amino acids. Germline V CDR1 and CDR2: MNHEY, SVGAGI. Trimming at V came to 6 bases and at J to 2 bases, leaving 4 bases not matched to a gene. CDR3 bases: TGTGCCAGCAGCTTGGGACTAGCCAACACCGGGGAGCTGTTTTTT. Its protein is CASSLGLANTGELFF.

DNA for the CDR3: TGTGCCAGCAGGGGGAGTATGAACACTGAAGCTTTCTTT. Protein product: CASRGSMNTEAFF. The rearrangement uses TRBV6-5 and TRBJ1-1; no clear D. Between the trimmed V and J ends, which lost 6 bases and 0 bases, there was a span of 8 bases. Germline V gives CDR1 MNHEY, CDR2 SVGAGI. The CDR3 runs to 13 residues.

Written as DNA, the CDR3 is TGTGCCACCATTCATTCGGCGAACACCGGGGAGCTGTTTTTT. Its translation is CATIHSANTGELFF. The J gene is TRBJ2-2, the V gene TRBV28; D is undetermined. CDR1 and CDR2 from the germline V gene are MDHEN and SYDVKM. V dropped 10 bases and J dropped 0 bases, with 12 bases sitting between them. The CDR3 is 14 residues long.

J is TRBJ2-1 and V is TRBV4-2; no clear D gene. V shed 0 bases and J shed 0 bases, with 9 bases lying between them. The CDR3 is made up of 16 amino acids. Germline V gene data show CDR1 as LGHNA and CDR2 as YNFKEQ. CDR3 loop: CASSQDPFSSYNEQFF. CDR3 DNA sequence: TGTGCCAGCAGCCAAGACCCGTTCAGCTCCTACAATGAGCAGTTCTTC.